This is a list of T cell receptor beta chains from one sample in a study of T cell responses to AZD1222 COVID-19 vaccine. Profiling relied on immunoSEQ multiplex PCR, and the TCRdb table lists in-frame clones only, not all of them. The sample consists of about 110,000 clones, approximately 91% of them appearing once. The specimen was peripheral blood, collected on day 0 of MenACWY control vaccination. The receptor source for this set is an adult in good health. CDR3s include the opening cysteine and the closing phenylalanine or tryptophan. A D gene is named only where the DNA matches it firmly. Only some rows state a clone size, as once, few, many or a class for expanded clones.

clone size: NA
V gene: TRBV19
D gene: NA
J gene: TRBJ2-5
CDR3 protein: CASSIGVLGETQYF
CDR3 DNA: TGTGCCAGTAGTATCGGAGTCTTAGGGGAGACCCAGTACTTC

clone size: NA
V gene: TRBV4-2
D gene: NA
J gene: TRBJ2-7
CDR3 protein: CASSETVMDSYEQYF
CDR3 DNA: TGTGCCAGCAGTGAGACCGTAATGGACTCCTACGAGCAGTACTTC

clone size: NA
V gene: TRBV7-8
D gene: NA
J gene: TRBJ1-4
CDR3 protein: CASSRWETTNEKLFF
CDR3 DNA: TGTGCCAGCAGCCGCTGGGAGACAACTAATGAAAAACTGTTTTTT

clone size: NA
V gene: TRBV30
D gene: NA
J gene: TRBJ1-1
CDR3 protein: CAWRSFGTGGTEAFF
CDR3 DNA: TGTGCCTGGAGGTCTTTCGGGACGGGGGGCACTGAAGCTTTCTTT

clone size: NA
V gene: TRBV3-1/TRBV3-2
D gene: NA
J gene: TRBJ1-3
CDR3 protein: CASSQDWGNTIYF
CDR3 DNA: TGTGCCAGCAGCCAAGATTGGGGAAACACCATATATTTT

clone size: once
V gene: TRBV25-1
D gene: NA
J gene: TRBJ1-1
CDR3 protein: CASSGEYTEAFF
CDR3 DNA: TGTGCCAGTTCAGGGGAGTACACTGAAGCTTTCTTT

clone size: NA
V gene: TRBV7-6
D gene: TRBD2
J gene: TRBJ2-1
CDR3 protein: CASSRGLAPRNEQFF
CDR3 DNA: TGTGCCAGCAGCCGAGGACTAGCGCCTCGAAATGAGCAGTTCTTC

clone size: NA
V gene: TRBV2
D gene: NA
J gene: TRBJ2-3
CDR3 protein: CASSDERNTDTQYF
CDR3 DNA: TGTGCCAGCAGTGACGAGCGAAACACAGATACGCAGTATTTT

clone size: NA
V gene: TRBV7-7
D gene: TRBD1
J gene: TRBJ1-4
CDR3 protein: CASSLGGQGGEKLFF
CDR3 DNA: TGTGCTAGCAGCCTTGGCGGACAGGGAGGAGAAAAACTGTTTTTT

clone size: NA
V gene: TRBV5-4
D gene: TRBD2
J gene: TRBJ2-1
CDR3 protein: CASSRGTSGRGDEQFF
CDR3 DNA: TGTGCCAGCAGCAGAGGGACTAGCGGGAGGGGAGATGAGCAGTTCTTC

clone size: NA
V gene: TRBV3-1/TRBV3-2
D gene: TRBD2
J gene: TRBJ2-3
CDR3 protein: CASSQESPAGLAGGDTQYF
CDR3 DNA: TGTGCCAGCAGCCAAGAGAGTCCCGCGGGACTAGCGGGGGGAGATACGCAGTATTTT

clone size: NA
V gene: TRBV6-5
D gene: NA
J gene: TRBJ1-1
CDR3 protein: CASSYRNTEAFF
CDR3 DNA: TGTGCCAGCAGTTACAGGAACACTGAAGCTTTCTTT

clone size: NA
V gene: TRBV28
D gene: TRBD1
J gene: TRBJ2-7
CDR3 protein: CASSSSGTGSYEQYF
CDR3 DNA: TGTGCCAGCAGTTCGTCCGGGACAGGTAGCTACGAGCAGTACTTC

clone size: NA
V gene: TRBV6-5
D gene: NA
J gene: TRBJ2-2
CDR3 protein: CASSRGQTGELFF
CDR3 DNA: TGTGCCAGCAGTAGGGGACAAACCGGGGAGCTGTTTTTT

clone size: NA
V gene: TRBV7-2
D gene: NA
J gene: TRBJ2-7
CDR3 protein: CASSLGRTLSSYEQYF
CDR3 DNA: TGTGCCAGCAGCTTAGGGCGGACTCTGAGCTCCTACGAGCAGTACTTC

clone size: once
V gene: TRBV11-2
D gene: TRBD2
J gene: TRBJ2-7
CDR3 protein: CASSSESSGGYEQYF
CDR3 DNA: TGTGCCAGCAGCTCTGAATCTAGCGGGGGCTACGAGCAGTACTTC

clone size: NA
V gene: TRBV28
D gene: NA
J gene: TRBJ1-5
CDR3 protein: CASSLRGSNQPQHF
CDR3 DNA: TGTGCCAGCAGTTTAAGGGGGTCGAATCAGCCCCAGCATTTT

clone size: NA
V gene: TRBV6-5
D gene: TRBD2
J gene: TRBJ2-7
CDR3 protein: CASSKTSGGAYEQYF
CDR3 DNA: TGTGCCAGCAGTAAGACTAGCGGGGGAGCTTACGAGCAGTACTTC

clone size: once
V gene: TRBV7-9
D gene: TRBD2
J gene: TRBJ2-3
CDR3 protein: CASSRLRLAGGTDTQYF
CDR3 DNA: TGTGCCAGCAGCCGCCTCCGACTAGCGGGGGGCACAGATACGCAGTATTTT

clone size: NA
V gene: TRBV9
D gene: NA
J gene: TRBJ2-2
CDR3 protein: CASSRLDKPYTGELFF
CDR3 DNA: TGTGCCAGCAGCCGACTCGATAAGCCGTACACCGGGGAGCTGTTTTTT

clone size: NA
V gene: TRBV4-1
D gene: NA
J gene: TRBJ1-3
CDR3 protein: CASSQGAQISGNTIYF
CDR3 DNA: TGCGCCAGCAGCCAAGGAGCACAGATCTCTGGAAACACCATATATTTT

clone size: few
V gene: TRBV7-8
D gene: NA
J gene: TRBJ1-1
CDR3 protein: CASSTVVSFTEAFF
CDR3 DNA: TGTGCCAGCAGCACCGTGGTCAGTTTCACTGAAGCTTTCTTT

clone size: NA
V gene: TRBV28
D gene: NA
J gene: TRBJ2-7
CDR3 protein: CASRLTGYEQYF
CDR3 DNA: TGTGCCAGCAGACTTACAGGGTACGAGCAGTACTTC

clone size: NA
V gene: TRBV6-5
D gene: NA
J gene: TRBJ1-5
CDR3 protein: CASSGWGGGQPQHF
CDR3 DNA: TGTGCCAGCAGCGGGTGGGGAGGCGGTCAGCCCCAGCATTTT

clone size: NA
V gene: TRBV27
D gene: TRBD1
J gene: TRBJ1-1
CDR3 protein: CASKQGWRMNTEAFF
CDR3 DNA: TGTGCCAGCAAACAGGGGTGGCGGATGAACACTGAAGCTTTCTTT

clone size: NA
V gene: TRBV7-9
D gene: NA
J gene: TRBJ1-6
CDR3 protein: CASSFVPGSSPLHF
CDR3 DNA: TGTGCCAGCAGCTTTGTTCCAGGGTCCTCACCCCTCCACTTT

clone size: NA
V gene: TRBV27
D gene: NA
J gene: TRBJ1-5
CDR3 protein: CASSLAPQQPQHF
CDR3 DNA: TGTGCCAGCAGTTTAGCCCCCCAGCAGCCCCAGCATTTT

clone size: few
V gene: TRBV27
D gene: NA
J gene: TRBJ1-6
CDR3 protein: CASSMDKFGQNSPLHF
CDR3 DNA: TGTGCCAGCAGCATGGACAAGTTTGGGCAAAATTCACCCCTCCACTTT

clone size: NA
V gene: TRBV3-1/TRBV3-2
D gene: TRBD2
J gene: TRBJ2-7
CDR3 protein: CASSQDPQTSGTYSYEQYF
CDR3 DNA: TGTGCCAGCAGCCAAGACCCACAGACTAGCGGGACTTACTCCTACGAGCAGTACTTC

clone size: NA
V gene: TRBV19
D gene: TRBD1
J gene: TRBJ1-2
CDR3 protein: CASSPGTAFSYGYTF
CDR3 DNA: TGTGCCAGTAGTCCGGGGACAGCTTTCAGCTATGGCTACACCTTC

clone size: NA
V gene: TRBV28
D gene: NA
J gene: TRBJ1-2
CDR3 protein: CASGYRDGYTF
CDR3 DNA: TGTGCCAGCGGATACAGGGATGGCTACACCTTC

clone size: NA
V gene: TRBV28
D gene: TRBD1
J gene: TRBJ1-5
CDR3 protein: CASSLYRGGSNQPQHF
CDR3 DNA: TGTGCCAGCAGTTTGTACAGGGGTGGCAGCAATCAGCCCCAGCATTTT

clone size: NA
V gene: TRBV5-4
D gene: TRBD1
J gene: TRBJ1-1
CDR3 protein: CASGTGALNTEAFF
CDR3 DNA: TGTGCCAGCGGGACAGGGGCCTTGAACACTGAAGCTTTCTTT

clone size: NA
V gene: TRBV7-2
D gene: NA
J gene: TRBJ2-1
CDR3 protein: CASSFGGGNEQFF
CDR3 DNA: TGTGCCAGCAGCTTTGGAGGGGGAAATGAGCAGTTCTTC

clone size: once
V gene: TRBV11-2
D gene: NA
J gene: TRBJ2-7
CDR3 protein: CASSFTGYEQYF
CDR3 DNA: TGTGCCAGCAGCTTCACGGGCTACGAGCAGTACTTC

clone size: NA
V gene: TRBV30
D gene: NA
J gene: TRBJ1-2
CDR3 protein: CAWSVGTLLGSYGYTF
CDR3 DNA: TGTGCCTGGAGTGTTGGGACCCTCCTCGGAAGCTATGGCTACACCTTC

clone size: NA
V gene: TRBV19
D gene: TRBD1
J gene: TRBJ2-1
CDR3 protein: CASSATSGTALRYNEQFF
CDR3 DNA: TGTGCCAGTAGTGCTACCTCCGGGACAGCTCTCCGCTACAATGAGCAGTTCTTC

clone size: NA
V gene: TRBV19
D gene: TRBD1
J gene: TRBJ1-1
CDR3 protein: CASTPGQGNTEAFF
CDR3 DNA: TGTGCCAGTACCCCGGGACAGGGAAACACTGAAGCTTTCTTT